The rows below give T cell receptor beta chains drawn from one sample of a study of blood T cell repertoires in COVID-19. Assay used: immunoSEQ multiplex PCR; TCRdb lists only in-frame clones, some missing. Of roughly 360,000 clones detected, 88% appear once; the ten largest clones hold approximately 1%. The source material was PBMCs or T cells enriched from blood (not recorded which). All receptors derive from a woman aged 25 to 45 with acute COVID-19. The conserved cysteine and the conserved F or W are not part of the CDR3 here. The order of the fields is J gene, V gene, CDR3 protein.

TRBJ1-3 TRBV7-2 ASSRSLGNTIY
TRBJ2-1 TRBV27 ASTPSGGRSYNEQF
TRBJ2-7 TRBV18 ASSPQLAGAAYEQY
TRBJ1-2 TRBV6-2/TRBV6-3 ASTPPRGDGYT
TRBJ1-2 TRBV6-6 ASGGQGSGYT
TRBJ2-7 TRBV5-1 ASSLEGDRTYEQY
TRBJ1-1 TRBV2 ASSEGTGKAF
TRBJ2-3 TRBV6-5 ASSYRLSDTQY
TRBJ1-1 TRBV18 ASSPVMNTEAF
TRBJ1-1 TRBV12-3/TRBV12-4 ASSFWGSTEAF
TRBJ2-1 TRBV15 ATSRDRLSHNEQF
TRBJ1-1 TRBV7-2 ASSGGRGRDTEAF
TRBJ2-7 TRBV29-1 SVHGDRGTYEQY
TRBJ1-1 TRBV11-1 ASSFSRAYTEAF
TRBJ1-2 TRBV4-1 ASSQVPGGAGYT
TRBJ1-3 TRBV4-2 ASSQDGTGGTGNTIY
TRBJ1-6 TRBV6-5 ASSYSPGLYNSPLH
TRBJ1-3 TRBV9 ASSILTGGSGNTIY
TRBJ1-6 TRBV6-1 ASGDRGLGSPLH
TRBJ1-2 TRBV6-5 ASSSAGWRGQVGYT
TRBJ2-1 TRBV7-9 ASSPRRGGDEQF
TRBJ1-2 TRBV4-1 ASSQEPVNYGYT
TRBJ1-6 TRBV7-3 ASSLTRDSPLH
TRBJ1-4 TRBV19 ASSRGQGAIEKLF
TRBJ2-7 TRBV7-9 ASSADRAYEQY
TRBJ2-5 TRBV3-1/TRBV3-2 ASSQATGPGQETQY
TRBJ1-1 TRBV10-3 AISEDRGGRAF
TRBJ1-1 TRBV19 ASSGFKGLNTEAF
TRBJ1-3 TRBV6-5 ASRRVQATGNTIY
TRBJ2-1 TRBV2 ASSEGGSGEEQF
TRBJ2-4 TRBV9 ASSVDRGPQNIQY
TRBJ2-5 TRBV15 ATSGIQETQY
TRBJ2-7 TRBV28 ASGNRDRIYEQY
TRBJ2-1 TRBV5-1 ASSPSGRASSYNEQF
TRBJ1-3 TRBV5-1 ASSLRGQRGNTIY
TRBJ1-3 TRBV4-3 ASSQALGASGNTIY
TRBJ1-2 TRBV19 ASSRGSPTSYGYT
TRBJ1-1 TRBV30 AWSMTGGAEAF
TRBJ2-7 TRBV7-7 ASSLGQGPTYEQY
TRBJ2-7 TRBV5-1 ASRQGAYEQY
TRBJ2-1 TRBV14 ASSLSDSLTNNEQF
TRBJ2-3 TRBV30 AWKKEVLAGGPMADTQY
TRBJ1-1 TRBV2 ASMRLNTEAF
TRBJ2-1 TRBV19 ASSLSGQSSYNEQF
TRBJ1-5 TRBV9 ASSVGGNSNQPQH
TRBJ2-5 TRBV6-4 ASSESPETQY
TRBJ2-7 TRBV10-3 AISESLDRRDYEQY
TRBJ1-2 TRBV12-1 ASSFRGSFNYGYT
TRBJ1-5 TRBV6-1 ASSEDLSQGWQPQH
TRBJ2-3 TRBV25-1 ASSEWGGTDTQY
TRBJ2-3 TRBV2 ASSLASDTQY
TRBJ2-1 TRBV5-4 ASSLRRTSYNEQF
TRBJ1-4 TRBV5-1 ASHKTGSTNEKLF
TRBJ2-1 TRBV5-4 ASSLGLAGNEQF
TRBJ1-6 TRBV2 ASSPPGKDNSPLH
TRBJ2-7 TRBV2 ASSDVQVASYEQY
TRBJ2-1 TRBV5-1 ASSPGQGADEQF
TRBJ2-7 TRBV30 AWRVGAYEQY
TRBJ2-7 TRBV21-1 ASLESYEQY